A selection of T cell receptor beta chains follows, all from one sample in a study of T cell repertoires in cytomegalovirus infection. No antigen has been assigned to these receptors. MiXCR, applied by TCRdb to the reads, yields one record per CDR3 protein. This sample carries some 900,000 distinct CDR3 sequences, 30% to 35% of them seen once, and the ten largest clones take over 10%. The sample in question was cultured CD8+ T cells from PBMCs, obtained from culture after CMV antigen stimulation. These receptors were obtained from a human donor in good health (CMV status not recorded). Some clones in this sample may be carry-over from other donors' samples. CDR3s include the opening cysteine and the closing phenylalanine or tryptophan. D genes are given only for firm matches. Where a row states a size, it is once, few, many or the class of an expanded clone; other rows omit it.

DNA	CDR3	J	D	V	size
TGTGCCAGCAGTCAGGGGAAAGCTAACTATGGCTACACCTTC	CASSQGKANYGYTF	TRBJ1-2	NA	TRBV27	NA
TGTGCCACCAGCAGAGATCGGGGCCCCTACGAGCAGTACTTC	CATSRDRGPYEQYF	TRBJ2-7	NA	TRBV15	few
TGTGCCAGCAGCTTAAGGGGCCCGGGACAGGAAGCTTTCTTT	CASSLRGPGQEAFF	TRBJ1-1	TRBD1	TRBV7-3	NA
TGTGCCAGCAGCTTAAACGGCCCGGGACTAGAGGAGACCCAGTACTTC	CASSLNGPGLEETQYF	TRBJ2-5	TRBD2	TRBV7-3	many
TGCGCCAGCAGCCCCTATCCACCCCCGGGACAGGGGGGGAATGAGCAGTTCTTC	CASSPYPPPGQGGNEQFF	TRBJ2-1	TRBD1	TRBV4-1	few
TGTGCCAGCTCCCAAGGACCTGGGCAGCCCCAGCATTTT	CASSQGPGQPQHF	TRBJ1-5	NA	TRBV12-3/TRBV12-4	few
TGTGCCACCAGTGATTTAGTCAATGAGCAGTTCTTC	CATSDLVNEQFF	TRBJ2-1	NA	TRBV24-1	NA
TGTGCCAGCAGGGGGGGTATAAGAGCCCGAAACACTGAAGCTTTCTTT	CASRGGIRARNTEAFF	TRBJ1-1	NA	TRBV27	NA
TGTGCCAGCAGCCAAGACTACATACTCGAAGCTTTCTTT	CASSQDYILEAFF	TRBJ1-1	NA	TRBV14	few
TGTGCCACCAGTGATTGGACGGCTGAAGCTTTCTTT	CATSDWTAEAFF	TRBJ1-1	NA	TRBV24-1	few
TGTGCCAGCAGCTTAGAAGGCGGCGACTATGGCTACACCTTC	CASSLEGGDYGYTF	TRBJ1-2	NA	TRBV7-3	NA
TGTGCCAGCAGCTTTCCGGGACAGGGGACAGAGGCGGTCACTGAAGCTTTCTTT	CASSFPGQGTEAVTEAFF	TRBJ1-1	TRBD1	TRBV7-9	NA
TGTGCCAGCACCTCCATAGGAGGCTACACCTTC	CASTSIGGYTF	TRBJ1-2	NA	TRBV9	few
TGTGCCAGCAGCTTATGGAGGGTACGACAGAAAGGCACTGAAGCTTTCTTT	CASSLWRVRQKGTEAFF	TRBJ1-1	NA	TRBV11-2	NA
TGCGCCAGCGCTGGGAGGGGGCCCTCCTACGAGCAGTACTTC	CASAGRGPSYEQYF	TRBJ2-7	NA	TRBV10-2	NA
TGTGCCAGCAGTCCAATAGGGACTAGCGGGGGGGCGAGCCAAGAGACCCAGTACTTC	CASSPIGTSGGASQETQYF	TRBJ2-5	TRBD2	TRBV6-6	many
TGTGCCAGCAGCGACCCGGACAGGAGAAGCTCCTACGAGCAGTACTTC	CASSDPDRRSSYEQYF	TRBJ2-7	TRBD1	TRBV7-9	few